This is a list of T cell receptor beta chains from one sample in a study of blood T cell repertoires in COVID-19. The protocol was immunoSEQ multiplex PCR, while the TCRdb copy is restricted to in-frame clones and leaves out a portion. The data contain over 200,000 clones, less than 90% of them seen just once; the ten biggest clones take up 15% to 20%. The sample consisted of peripheral blood. The receptor source for this set is a woman of 80 years or more with active or convalescent COVID-19. Each CDR3 is given with its conserved first and last residue. A D gene is named only where the DNA matches it firmly. Clone size is not always given. Where it is, it says once, few, many or a class for expanded clones.

size: -
D: TRBD1
V: TRBV10-3
length: 12
J: TRBJ2-7
CDR3: CAIFQGAGEQYF
DNA: TGTGCCATCTTTCAGGGGGCAGGCGAGCAGTACTTC

size: -
D: -
V: TRBV9
length: 14
J: TRBJ2-7
CDR3: CASSVDPTGYEQYF
DNA: TGTGCCAGCAGCGTAGACCCCACAGGCTACGAGCAGTACTTC

size: few
D: TRBD2
V: TRBV7-2
length: 17
J: TRBJ2-7
CDR3: CASSLAPGTSGNGGQYF
DNA: TGTGCCAGCAGCTTAGCTCCCGGGACTAGCGGGAATGGGGGGCAGTACTTC

size: -
D: TRBD1
V: TRBV2
length: 15
J: TRBJ2-5
CDR3: CASSEAGTGKETQYF
DNA: TGTGCCAGCAGTGAAGCCGGGACAGGGAAAGAGACCCAGTACTTC

size: few
D: TRBD1
V: TRBV3-1/TRBV3-2
length: 15
J: TRBJ2-1
CDR3: CASSQGRDRVNEQFF
DNA: TGTGCCAGCAGCCAAGGCCGGGACAGGGTTAATGAGCAGTTCTTC

size: -
D: TRBD1
V: TRBV2
length: 13
J: TRBJ1-1
CDR3: CASRSGTVSEAFF
DNA: TGTGCCAGCAGGTCTGGGACAGTTAGTGAAGCTTTCTTT

size: -
D: -
V: TRBV5-6
length: 17
J: TRBJ2-1
CDR3: CASSFSGGPRTYNEQFF
DNA: TGTGCCAGCAGCTTCTCCGGGGGGCCACGGACCTACAATGAGCAGTTCTTC

size: -
D: TRBD1
V: TRBV28
length: 15
J: TRBJ1-1
CDR3: CASSLGPGGDTEAFF
DNA: TGTGCCAGCAGTTTAGGGCCAGGGGGAGACACTGAAGCTTTCTTT

size: -
D: -
V: TRBV9
length: 15
J: TRBJ1-2
CDR3: CASSLPGTGFYGYTF
DNA: TGTGCCAGCAGCCTCCCGGGTACAGGGTTCTATGGCTACACCTTC

size: -
D: -
V: TRBV4-1
length: 14
J: TRBJ1-2
CDR3: CASSQDLGRYGYTF
DNA: TGCGCCAGCAGCCAAGACCTTGGGCGCTATGGCTACACCTTC

size: -
D: TRBD1
V: TRBV7-2
length: 15
J: TRBJ1-1
CDR3: CASSLGTGRDTEAFF
DNA: TGTGCCAGCAGCTTAGGGACAGGGCGGGACACTGAAGCTTTCTTT

size: -
D: -
V: TRBV19
length: 15
J: TRBJ1-4
CDR3: CASSPGLLLNEKLFF
DNA: TGTGCCAGTAGTCCGGGACTCCTCCTGAATGAAAAACTGTTTTTT

size: -
D: TRBD2
V: TRBV14
length: 17
J: TRBJ2-1
CDR3: CASSQEKTSGFYNEQFF
DNA: TGTGCCAGCAGCCAAGAAAAAACTAGCGGTTTTTACAATGAGCAGTTCTTC

size: few
D: -
V: TRBV7-9
length: 16
J: TRBJ2-7
CDR3: CASSLVRGRHTYEQYF
DNA: TGTGCCAGCAGCTTAGTTAGAGGGAGGCACACCTACGAGCAGTACTTC

size: -
D: TRBD1
V: TRBV3-1/TRBV3-2
length: 13
J: TRBJ1-4
CDR3: CASSGTGDEKLFF
DNA: TGTGCCAGCAGCGGGACAGGGGATGAAAAACTGTTTTTT

size: -
D: TRBD1
V: TRBV7-2
length: 15
J: TRBJ1-3
CDR3: CASSSGGRTGNTIYF
DNA: TGTGCCAGCAGCTCAGGGGGAAGGACTGGAAACACCATATATTTT

size: -
D: TRBD2
V: TRBV28
length: 14
J: TRBJ2-6
CDR3: CAIDSGGPTNVLTF
DNA: TGTGCCATCGATAGCGGGGGGCCAACCAACGTCCTGACTTTC

size: -
D: TRBD2
V: TRBV10-3
length: 16
J: TRBJ2-3
CDR3: CAISESWRGSTDTQYF
DNA: TGTGCCATCAGTGAGTCCTGGCGGGGGAGCACAGATACGCAGTATTTT

size: -
D: TRBD1
V: TRBV6-5
length: 15
J: TRBJ2-2
CDR3: CASPEDRADTGELFF
DNA: TGTGCCAGCCCGGAGGACAGGGCGGACACCGGGGAGCTGTTTTTT

size: -
D: -
V: TRBV6-5
length: 13
J: TRBJ1-2
CDR3: CASSARGGYGYTF
DNA: TGTGCCAGCTCAGCGCGGGGGGGCTATGGCTACACCTTC

size: -
D: TRBD1
V: TRBV27
length: 16
J: TRBJ1-5
CDR3: CASSLRGQGNNQPQHF
DNA: TGTGCCAGCAGTCTAAGAGGACAGGGGAACAATCAGCCCCAGCATTTT

size: -
D: -
V: TRBV7-3
length: 16
J: TRBJ2-2
CDR3: CASSAIGRAGSGELFF
DNA: TGTGCCAGCAGCGCCATCGGGCGGGCGGGGTCCGGGGAGCTGTTTTTT

size: few
D: TRBD1
V: TRBV28
length: 17
J: TRBJ1-3
CDR3: CASSFTGQAYSGNTIYF
DNA: TGTGCCAGCAGTTTCACCGGACAGGCTTACTCTGGAAACACCATATATTTT

size: -
D: -
V: TRBV3-1/TRBV3-2
length: 15
J: TRBJ1-2
CDR3: CASSRTAYTTFGYTF
DNA: TGTGCCAGCAGCCGGACAGCCTATACCACATTCGGCTACACCTTC

size: -
D: TRBD2
V: TRBV6-4
length: 15
J: TRBJ2-1
CDR3: CASSVKGAGINEQFF
DNA: TGTGCCAGCAGTGTCAAAGGAGCGGGAATAAATGAGCAGTTCTTC

size: once
D: -
V: TRBV9
length: 16
J: TRBJ1-1
CDR3: CASRAIPGGSDTEAFF
DNA: TGTGCCAGCAGAGCCATCCCTGGGGGGTCGGACACTGAAGCTTTCTTT

size: -
D: -
V: TRBV27
length: 14
J: TRBJ2-3
CDR3: CASAPRTSTDTQYF
DNA: TGTGCCAGCGCCCCCCGGACTAGCACAGATACGCAGTATTTT

size: -
D: TRBD1
V: TRBV7-3
length: 15
J: TRBJ2-3
CDR3: CASSLTGERGDTQYF
DNA: TGTGCCAGCAGCCTGACAGGGGAAAGAGGGGATACGCAGTATTTT

size: -
D: TRBD2
V: TRBV4-1
length: 16
J: TRBJ2-2
CDR3: CASSQDPGGVTGELFF
DNA: TGCGCCAGCAGCCAAGACCCGGGAGGAGTCACCGGGGAGCTGTTTTTT

size: -
D: TRBD1
V: TRBV7-3
length: 16
J: TRBJ2-2
CDR3: CASSARQGLYTGELFF
DNA: TGTGCCAGCAGCGCCAGACAGGGGCTATACACCGGGGAGCTGTTTTTT

size: -
D: -
V: TRBV4-3
length: 13
J: TRBJ2-5
CDR3: CASSQDDTETQYF
DNA: TGCGCCAGCAGCCAAGATGACACAGAGACCCAGTACTTC

size: once
D: -
V: TRBV2
length: 11
J: TRBJ2-7
CDR3: CAASSSYEQYF
DNA: TGTGCAGCCTCGAGCTCCTACGAGCAGTACTTC

size: -
D: -
V: TRBV7-2
length: 13
J: TRBJ2-7
CDR3: CAVRWADSYEQYF
DNA: TGTGCCGTAAGGTGGGCTGACTCCTACGAGCAGTACTTC

size: -
D: TRBD1
V: TRBV5-1
length: 15
J: TRBJ1-2
CDR3: CASSVTGQALDGYTF
DNA: TGCGCCAGCAGCGTGACCGGACAGGCCCTTGATGGCTACACCTTC

size: few
D: -
V: TRBV19
length: 17
J: TRBJ1-4
CDR3: CASSTPGSTEYNEKLFF
DNA: TGTGCCAGTAGTACCCCTGGTTCGACAGAGTATAATGAAAAACTGTTTTTT

size: -
D: TRBD2
V: TRBV9
length: 17
J: TRBJ2-1
CDR3: CASSVDGTSGIYNEQFF
DNA: TGTGCCAGCAGCGTAGATGGGACTAGCGGGATTTACAATGAGCAGTTCTTC

size: -
D: TRBD2
V: TRBV24-1
length: 16
J: TRBJ2-2
CDR3: CATSDLGGANTGELFF
DNA: TGTGCCACCAGTGACCTTGGGGGGGCGAACACCGGGGAGCTGTTTTTT

size: -
D: -
V: TRBV25-1
length: 14
J: TRBJ2-3
CDR3: CASTPGLATDTQYF
DNA: TGTGCCAGCACCCCAGGTTTGGCGACAGATACGCAGTATTTT

size: -
D: TRBD1
V: TRBV6-2/TRBV6-3
length: 14
J: TRBJ1-5
CDR3: CASSYTDRGQPQHF
DNA: TGTGCCAGCAGTTACACGGACAGGGGCCAGCCCCAGCATTTT

size: -
D: TRBD1
V: TRBV11-2
length: 12
J: TRBJ1-2
CDR3: CASSLDRDGYTF
DNA: TGTGCCAGCAGCCTTGACAGGGACGGCTACACCTTC

size: -
D: TRBD1
V: TRBV3-1/TRBV3-2
length: 12
J: TRBJ2-7
CDR3: CAKSEGGNEQYF
DNA: TGTGCCAAGTCCGAAGGGGGCAACGAGCAGTACTTC

size: -
D: -
V: TRBV19
length: 15
J: TRBJ1-4
CDR3: CASFQGGPRAEKLFF
DNA: TGTGCCAGTTTTCAAGGCGGGCCCCGCGCTGAAAAACTGTTTTTT

size: -
D: TRBD1
V: TRBV18
length: 14
J: TRBJ2-7
CDR3: CASSSTGTSYEQYF
DNA: TGTGCCAGTTCGTCGACAGGGACGTCCTACGAGCAGTACTTC

size: few
D: TRBD2
V: TRBV29-1
length: 13
J: TRBJ2-7
CDR3: CSVVRTSDYEQYF
DNA: TGCAGCGTTGTAAGGACTAGCGACTACGAGCAGTACTTC

size: -
D: -
V: TRBV28
length: 12
J: TRBJ2-3
CDR3: CASSRSADTQYF
DNA: TGTGCCAGCAGCCGTAGCGCCGATACGCAGTATTTT

size: -
D: -
V: TRBV5-1
length: 15
J: TRBJ1-2
CDR3: CASSLFSGPNYGYTF
DNA: TGCGCCAGCAGCTTGTTTTCAGGTCCTAACTATGGCTACACCTTC

size: -
D: TRBD2
V: TRBV27
length: 18
J: TRBJ2-1
CDR3: CASRGGLAGDPLYNEQFF
DNA: TGTGCCAGCAGGGGGGGCTTAGCGGGAGATCCCCTTTACAATGAGCAGTTCTTC

size: -
D: -
V: TRBV19
length: 13
J: TRBJ2-3
CDR3: CASSIDRVDTQYF
DNA: TGTGCCAGTAGTATAGACAGGGTAGATACGCAGTATTTT

size: -
D: -
V: TRBV20-1
length: 17
J: TRBJ1-2
CDR3: CSASSGQRGGGPYGYTF
DNA: TGCAGTGCTAGTTCGGGTCAGCGAGGCGGGGGACCCTATGGCTACACCTTC

size: -
D: TRBD2
V: TRBV5-4
length: 16
J: TRBJ2-7
CDR3: CASSLGSAGGSYEQYF
DNA: TGTGCCAGCAGCTTGGGCTCGGCGGGAGGATCCTACGAGCAGTACTTC

size: once
D: TRBD1
V: TRBV30
length: 15
J: TRBJ1-1
CDR3: CAWSVKHRGSFEAFF
DNA: TGTGCCTGGAGTGTTAAGCACAGGGGTTCTTTTGAAGCTTTCTTT

size: -
D: -
V: TRBV3-1/TRBV3-2
length: 12
J: TRBJ2-1
CDR3: CASSQLGNEQFF
DNA: TGTGCCAGCAGCCAACTAGGCAATGAGCAGTTCTTC

size: -
D: -
V: TRBV20-1
length: 10
J: TRBJ2-5
CDR3: CSAIRETQYF
DNA: TGCAGTGCTATTAGAGAGACCCAGTACTTC

size: once
D: -
V: TRBV6-1
length: 12
J: TRBJ1-6
CDR3: CASSEGRAPLHF
DNA: TGTGCCAGCAGTGAAGGCAGGGCACCCCTCCACTTT

size: -
D: -
V: TRBV12-3/TRBV12-4
length: 11
J: TRBJ2-5
CDR3: CASSLRETQYF
DNA: TGTGCCAGCAGTTTACGGGAGACCCAGTACTTC

size: -
D: -
V: TRBV7-8
length: 13
J: TRBJ2-1
CDR3: CASSLQGWNEQFF
DNA: TGTGCCAGCAGCTTACAGGGGTGGAATGAGCAGTTCTTC